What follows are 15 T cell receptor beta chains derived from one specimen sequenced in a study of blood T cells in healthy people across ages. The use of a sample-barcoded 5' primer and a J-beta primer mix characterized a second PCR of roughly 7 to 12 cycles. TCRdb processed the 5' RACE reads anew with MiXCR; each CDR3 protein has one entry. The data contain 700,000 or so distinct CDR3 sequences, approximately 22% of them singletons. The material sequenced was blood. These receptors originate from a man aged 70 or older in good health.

The CDR3 reads CASSPDLEANVLTF. DNA for the CDR3: TGCGCCAGCAGCCCAGATTTAGAGGCCAACGTCCTGACTTTC. The J gene is TRBJ2-6, the V gene TRBV5-1; D unclear. Trimming cost V 4 bases and J 6 bases, with 11 bases left between them. This CDR3 region has 14 residues. Germline-derived CDR1 and CDR2 are SGHRS and YFSETQ.

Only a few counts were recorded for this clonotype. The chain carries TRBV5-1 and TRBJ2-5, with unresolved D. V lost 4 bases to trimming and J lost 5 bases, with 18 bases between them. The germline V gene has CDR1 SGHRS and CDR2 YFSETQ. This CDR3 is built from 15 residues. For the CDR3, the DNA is TGCGCCAGCAGCCCCAAATCCGGGCTTTTCGAGACCCAGTACTTC. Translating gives CASSPKSGLFETQYF.

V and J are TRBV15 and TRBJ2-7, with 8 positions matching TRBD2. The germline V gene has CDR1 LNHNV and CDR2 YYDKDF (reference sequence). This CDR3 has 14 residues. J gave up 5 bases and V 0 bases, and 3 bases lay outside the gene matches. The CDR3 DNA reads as TGTGCCACCAGCAGAGAGCCAGCGGGAGACGAGCAGTACGTC. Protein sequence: CATSREPAGDEQYV.

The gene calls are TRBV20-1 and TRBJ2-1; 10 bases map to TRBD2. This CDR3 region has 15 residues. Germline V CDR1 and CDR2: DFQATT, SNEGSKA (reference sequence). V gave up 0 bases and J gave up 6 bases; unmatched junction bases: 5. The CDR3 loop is CSARDGTSVRNEQFF. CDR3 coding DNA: TGCAGTGCTAGAGATGGGACTAGCGTTCGCAATGAGCAGTTCTTC.

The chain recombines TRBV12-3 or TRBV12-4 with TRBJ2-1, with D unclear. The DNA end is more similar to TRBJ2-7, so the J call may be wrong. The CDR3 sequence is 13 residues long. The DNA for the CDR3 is TGTGCCAGCAATCAAGACAACTCCTACGAGCAGTACTTC. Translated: CASNQDNSYEQYF.

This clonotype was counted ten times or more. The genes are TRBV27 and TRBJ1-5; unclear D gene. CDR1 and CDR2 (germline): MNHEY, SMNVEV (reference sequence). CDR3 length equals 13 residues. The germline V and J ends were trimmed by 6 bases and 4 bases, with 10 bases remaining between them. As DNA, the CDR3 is TGTGCCAGCAGCCCCCAGCGAAATCAGCCCCAGCATTTT. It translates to CASSPQRNQPQHF.

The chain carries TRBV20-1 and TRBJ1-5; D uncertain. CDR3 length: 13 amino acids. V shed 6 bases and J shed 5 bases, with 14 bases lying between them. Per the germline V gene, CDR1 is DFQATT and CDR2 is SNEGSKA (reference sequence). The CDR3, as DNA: TGCAGTGCGCTAGACAAGATTGATCAGCCCCAGCATTTT. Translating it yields CSALDKIDQPQHF.

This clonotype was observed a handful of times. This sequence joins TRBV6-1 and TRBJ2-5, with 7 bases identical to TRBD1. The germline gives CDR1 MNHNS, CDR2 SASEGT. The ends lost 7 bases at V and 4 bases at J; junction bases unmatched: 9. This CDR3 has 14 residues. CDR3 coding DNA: TGTGCCAGCATTAAAGGGGGCCGCCCAGAGACCCAGTACTTC. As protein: CASIKGGRPETQYF.

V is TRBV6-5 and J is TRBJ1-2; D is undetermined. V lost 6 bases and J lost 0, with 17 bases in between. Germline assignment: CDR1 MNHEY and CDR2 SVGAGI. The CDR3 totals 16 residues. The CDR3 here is CASRLNRASANYGYTF. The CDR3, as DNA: TGTGCCAGCAGACTGAACCGGGCCTCAGCTAACTATGGCTACACCTTC.

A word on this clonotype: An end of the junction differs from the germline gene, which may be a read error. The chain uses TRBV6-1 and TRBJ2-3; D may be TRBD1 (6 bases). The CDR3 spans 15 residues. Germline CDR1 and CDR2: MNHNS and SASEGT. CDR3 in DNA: TGTGCCGGCAGTCCCTCGACAGGCCGCACAGATACGCAGTATTTT. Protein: CAGSPSTGRTDTQYF.

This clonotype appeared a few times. The CDR3 DNA follows: TGCAGTGCGGTTGGGGGGAAGACTAATGAAAAACTGTTTTTT. Its protein product is CSAVGGKTNEKLFF. V usage is TRBV20-1 and J usage is TRBJ1-4; weak D call: TRBD1 (5 bases). V was clipped by 6 bases and J by 2 bases, with 13 bases between them. Germline assignment: CDR1 DFQATT and CDR2 SNEGSKA (reference sequence). The CDR3 spans 14 residues.

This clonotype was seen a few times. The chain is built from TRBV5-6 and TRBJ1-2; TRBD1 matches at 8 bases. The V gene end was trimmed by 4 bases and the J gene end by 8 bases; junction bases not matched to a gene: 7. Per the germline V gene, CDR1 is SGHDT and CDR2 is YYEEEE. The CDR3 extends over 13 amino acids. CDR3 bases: TGTGCCAGCAGCCGGACAGGGATGGACGGCTACACCTTC. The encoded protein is CASSRTGMDGYTF.

The CDR3 reads CATSTSGRGNEQFF. CDR3 nucleotide sequence: TGTGCCACCTCGACTAGCGGGAGAGGTAATGAGCAGTTCTTC. The chain is built from TRBV24-1 and TRBJ2-1; 12 bases map to TRBD2. With V trimmed by 9 bases and J by 7 bases, 6 bases remained unmatched. The CDR3 has 14 residues. Germline assignment: CDR1 KGHDR and CDR2 SFDVKD.

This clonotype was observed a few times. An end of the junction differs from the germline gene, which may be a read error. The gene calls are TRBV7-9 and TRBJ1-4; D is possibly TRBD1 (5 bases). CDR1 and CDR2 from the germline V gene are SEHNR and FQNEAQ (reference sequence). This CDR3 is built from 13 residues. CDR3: CASRAGTFEKLFF. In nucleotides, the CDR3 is TGCGCCAGCAGGGCCGGGACGTTTGAAAAACTGTTTTTT. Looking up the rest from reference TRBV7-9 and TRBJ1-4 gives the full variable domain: DTGVSQNPRHKITKRGQNVTFRCDPISEHNRLYWYRQTLGQGPEFLTYFQNEAQLEKSRLLSDRFSAERPKGSFSTLEIQRTEQGDSAMYLCASRAGTFEKLFFGSGTQLSVL.

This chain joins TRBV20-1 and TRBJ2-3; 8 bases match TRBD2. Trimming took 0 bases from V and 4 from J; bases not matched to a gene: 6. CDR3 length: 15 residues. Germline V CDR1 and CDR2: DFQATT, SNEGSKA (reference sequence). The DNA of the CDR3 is TGCAGTGCTAGAGATCCTAGCGGGTGGTCAGATACGCAGTATTTT. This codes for CSARDPSGWSDTQYF.